The 8 T cell receptor beta chains reported below all come from one sample, sequenced in a study of human T cells and chemical hapten exposure (dated by TCRdb to about 2021). The receptor library was made with RACE. TCRdb names NextSeq 500 as the instrument used. The public reads were reanalyzed by TCRdb: fastp trimming at Q25, MiXCR alignment, in-frame beta chains only. Identical CDR3 protein sequences are pooled into one entry, listed with their most common genes and DNA. The sample table holds about 340,000 distinct CDR3 sequences, of which around 7% were seen once. 8.4% of the sample is held by the ten biggest clonotypes. Per the publication, the time point label means: patch test 1, 2 weeks after DPC sensitization. Taken with the paper, the label for treatment or condition translates to: therapeutic diphenylcyclopropenone sensitization with weekly scalp DPC. The specimen was whole blood, collected in connection with sensitization to the hapten diphenylcyclopropenone (DPC). The receptors here all came from a woman between 18 and 29 years old with alopecia areata. Some clones in this sample may be carry-over from other donors' samples.

The chain recombines TRBV20-1 with TRBJ1-2, with D unclear. This CDR3 is 14 amino acids long. Trimming left V 1 base short and J 6 bases short, with 15 bases between. The V gene's germline CDR1 is DFQATT and CDR2 SNEGSKA (reference sequence). The CDR3 is CSARGSGLSHGYTF. The DNA of the CDR3 is TGCAGTGCTAGAGGCTCGGGCCTTTCTCATGGCTACACCTTC.

This clonotype was picked up a small number of times. The chain combines TRBV29-1 with TRBJ1-1, with a weak D call TRBD1 (5 bases). CDR1 and CDR2 (germline): SQVTM, ANQGSEA. V lost 3 bases and J 13 bases, leaving 12 bases between the germline ends. The CDR3 covers 10 residues. For the CDR3, the DNA is TGCAGCGTTGAGGAGCGTCAGGGTTTCTTT. It translates to CSVEERQGFF.

The sample holds a few counts of this clonotype. The chain's CDR3 is CASSYAGSGKLEQYF. The CDR3 coding sequence is TGTGCCAGCAGCTACGCGGGGAGCGGCAAACTAGAGCAGTACTTC. J is TRBJ2-7 and V is TRBV6-5; maybe TRBD2 (6 bases). V lost 6 bases and J lost 7, with 22 bases in between. Germline CDR1 MNHEY, CDR2 SVGAGI. This CDR3 is built from 15 residues.

The chain employs TRBV12-5 and TRBJ1-1; a weak D match, TRBD1 (6 bases). CDR3 length: 15 amino acids. V was pared by 0 bases and J by 5 bases, with 13 bases between. Germline CDR1 LGHNT, CDR2 FRNRAP. DNA for the CDR3: TGTGCTAGTGGTTTGGTACAGGGCTCGGGGACTGAAGCTTTCTTT. Its protein product is CASGLVQGSGTEAFF.

This clonotype was seen more than once but under ten times. The V and J genes are TRBV20-1 and TRBJ2-3; 9 positions agree with TRBD1. Germline trimming cut 6 bases from V and 6 bases from J; bases unmatched to any gene: 13. The germline gives CDR1 DFQATT, CDR2 SNEGSKA (reference sequence). The CDR3 has 15 residues. The CDR3 here is CSAADRGRSQDTQYF. CDR3 nucleotides: TGCAGTGCCGCGGACAGGGGCAGATCACAGGATACGCAGTATTTT.

This clonotype has just a few counts. The CDR3 here is CASSLWGAGAGELFF. The DNA for the CDR3 is TGTGCCAGCAGCCTTTGGGGTGCTGGCGCCGGGGAGCTGTTTTTT. This chain uses TRBV14 with TRBJ2-2, with D hard to call. The CDR3 length is 15 residues. The germline V and J ends were trimmed by 4 bases and 6 bases, with 15 bases remaining between them. Germline assignment: CDR1 SGHDN and CDR2 FVKESK.

This clonotype has a handful of counts. The junction departs from the called germline gene at one end, perhaps through a read error. The chain recombines TRBV27 with TRBJ2-2; TRBD1 agrees at 10 bases. CDR3 size: 16 residues. Germline assignment: CDR1 MNHEY and CDR2 SMNVEV (reference sequence). The CDR3 nucleotides read TGTGCCAGCAGTTTCGACAGGGGGCGGGTCACCCGGGAGCTGTTTTTT. It is translated as CASSFDRGRVTRELFF.

The chain has TRBV10-3 and TRBJ1-5, with D possibly matching TRBD1 (6 bases). The CDR3 covers 13 residues. V lost 6 bases to trimming and J lost 4 bases, with 10 bases between them. Germline V gene sequence: CDR1 ENHRY, CDR2 SYGVKD. CDR3 sequence (DNA): TGTGCCATCAGCACTACAGGGAATCAGCCCCAGCATTTT. Its translation: CAISTTGNQPQHF.